Listed below are T cell receptor beta chains from one sample, sequenced in a study of graft-versus-host responses after intestinal transplantation. Profiling relied on immunoSEQ multiplex PCR, and the TCRdb table lists in-frame clones only, not all of them. This repertoire shows about 57,000 clones, around 90% found once; its top ten account for around 1.5%. Sequenced here: PBMCs, sampled 26 days after transplant. These receptors came from a human patient who received an intestinal transplant, so some T cells may come from the graft donor. Both conserved end residues are part of each CDR3. D genes are given only for firm matches. For some rows the clone size is stated as once, few or many, or as a class when expanded; others skip it.

15 TRBJ1-3 - TRBV28 - CASSRTPFSGNTIYF TGTGCCAGCAGTCGTACACCATTCTCTGGAAACACCATATATTTT
16 TRBJ2-1 - TRBV6-4 TRBD1 CASSDSGTGDHNEQFF TGTGCCAGCAGTGACTCGGGGACAGGTGACCACAATGAGCAGTTCTTC
17 TRBJ1-4 - TRBV4-3 TRBD1 CASSQGPGQRVDEKLFF TGCGCCAGCAGCCAAGGCCCGGGACAGCGTGTAGATGAAAAACTGTTTTTT
14 TRBJ2-1 - TRBV30 - CAWTRGAISNEQFF TGTGCCTGGACCCGGGGGGCTATATCGAATGAGCAGTTCTTC
16 TRBJ2-3 - TRBV7-9 TRBD1 CASSLKTGGGEDTQYF TGTGCCAGCAGCCTCAAGACAGGGGGCGGGGAAGATACGCAGTATTTT
20 TRBJ1-5 - TRBV15 TRBD1 CATSRVNPGQGIEVDQPQHF TGTGCCACCAGCAGAGTCAACCCGGGACAGGGTATTGAGGTTGATCAGCCCCAGCATTTT
13 TRBJ1-2 - TRBV19 TRBD1 CASSRDRGYGYTF TGTGCCAGTAGCCGGGACAGGGGGTATGGCTACACCTTC
13 TRBJ2-1 - TRBV28 - CASPSPQTGEQFF TGTGCCAGCCCCTCGCCCCAGACAGGCGAGCAGTTCTTC
13 TRBJ2-7 - TRBV7-3 TRBD1 CASSRDSTYEQYF TGTGCCAGCAGCCGGGACAGCACCTACGAGCAGTACTTC
11 TRBJ1-1 - TRBV28 TRBD1 CASHRGRGAFF TGTGCCAGCCACAGGGGGCGGGGAGCTTTCTTT
13 TRBJ2-5 - TRBV10-3 - CAIHDSVGETQYF TGTGCCATCCACGACTCCGTCGGAGAGACCCAGTACTTC
14 TRBJ1-1 once TRBV6-1 - CASSDSGGNTEAFF TGTGCCAGCAGTGACTCGGGAGGGAACACTGAAGCTTTCTTT
16 TRBJ2-2 - TRBV6-6 - CASSYSQDSNTGELFF TGTGCCAGCAGTTACTCGCAGGATTCGAACACCGGGGAGCTGTTTTTT
16 TRBJ1-2 - TRBV27 TRBD1 CASSSQGTGVLQGYTF TGTGCCAGCAGTTCCCAGGGGACAGGAGTCCTACAAGGCTACACCTTC
13 TRBJ2-1 - TRBV6-1 - CASKSSGYGEQFF TGTGCCAGCAAGTCCAGCGGGTACGGCGAGCAGTTCTTC
11 TRBJ2-7 - TRBV19 TRBD1 CASGQGGEQYF TGTGCCAGTGGACAGGGTGGCGAGCAGTACTTC
16 TRBJ2-1 - TRBV30 - CAGLLREGKNYNEQFF TGTGCCGGACTCTTACGCGAGGGCAAGAATTACAATGAGCAGTTCTTC
15 TRBJ2-1 - TRBV29-1 TRBD2 CSVVPIAGGPNEQFF TGCAGCGTTGTCCCGATAGCGGGAGGGCCCAATGAGCAGTTCTTC
14 TRBJ2-3 - TRBV15 TRBD2 CATSRGAGGATQYF TGTGCCACCAGCAGAGGAGCGGGGGGAGCTACGCAGTATTTT
16 TRBJ2-7 - TRBV5-1 TRBD1 CASSGDSLDLRDEQYF TGCGCCAGCAGCGGGGACAGCCTCGACCTACGAGATGAGCAGTACTTC
18 TRBJ2-4 - TRBV19 TRBD2 CASSIMRLAGVAKNIQYF TGTGCCAGTAGTATCATGAGACTAGCGGGAGTAGCCAAAAACATTCAGTACTTC
16 TRBJ2-1 - TRBV14 TRBD2 CASSWSGGGTYNEQFF TGTGCCAGCAGTTGGAGCGGGGGCGGGACCTACAATGAGCAGTTCTTC
19 TRBJ1-1 - TRBV29-1 TRBD1 CSVRVWWTGQGWRNTEAFF TGCAGCGTGAGAGTATGGTGGACGGGACAGGGGTGGAGGAACACTGAAGCTTTCTTT
18 TRBJ2-7 - TRBV28 - CASSFKSPRLVVVEDRYF TGTGCCAGCAGTTTCAAGTCTCCCAGACTAGTAGTAGTAGAGGATCGGTACTTC
13 TRBJ2-7 - TRBV5-1 - CASSLTGAYEQYF TGCGCCAGCAGCTTGACGGGGGCCTACGAGCAGTACTTC
17 TRBJ2-1 - TRBV10-1 - CASSEKSRTTNYNEQFF TGCGCCAGCAGTGAGAAAAGCAGAACTACTAACTACAATGAGCAGTTCTTC
12 TRBJ2-1 - TRBV27 - CASGSYYNEQFF TGTGCCAGCGGGAGTTACTACAATGAGCAGTTCTTC
10 TRBJ1-2 - TRBV20-1 - CSLSGYGYTF TGCAGTCTCAGCGGCTATGGCTACACCTTC
11 TRBJ1-1 - TRBV7-2 - CASSFGAEAFF TGTGCCAGCAGCTTTGGAGCTGAAGCTTTCTTT
15 TRBJ2-5 - TRBV15 TRBD2 CATNDRLAGGETQYF TGTGCCACCAACGACAGACTAGCGGGGGGCGAGACCCAGTACTTC
15 TRBJ2-1 - TRBV7-9 - CASSLAFAGGNEQFF TGTGCCAGCAGCTTAGCGTTTGCAGGGGGGAATGAGCAGTTCTTC
15 TRBJ1-5 - TRBV19 - CASRLNRDSNQPQHF TGTGCCAGTAGGCTCAACCGGGACTCAAATCAGCCCCAGCATTTT
17 TRBJ1-2 - TRBV9 TRBD1 CASSVRDREGGYYGYTF TGTGCCAGCAGCGTGCGGGACAGGGAAGGGGGGTACTATGGCTACACCTTC
15 TRBJ1-2 - TRBV6-5 - CASLLYRVTNYGYTF TGTGCCAGCCTCTTGTACAGGGTGACTAACTATGGCTACACCTTC
15 TRBJ1-3 few TRBV6-5 - CASSYGSGGRNTIYF TGTGCCAGCAGTTACGGCAGTGGGGGCCGAAACACCATATATTTT
14 TRBJ2-3 - TRBV5-1 - CASSLVGSTDTQYF TGCGCCAGCAGCTTGGTGGGCAGCACAGATACGCAGTATTTT
14 TRBJ2-2 - TRBV10-3 - CAISVNSGTGELFF TGTGCCATCAGTGTGAACAGTGGGACCGGGGAGCTGTTTTTT
13 TRBJ2-2 - TRBV29-1 - CSGQTPNTGELFF TGCAGTGGTCAAACACCGAACACCGGGGAGCTGTTTTTT
14 TRBJ1-2 - TRBV28 - CASSFSEGYYGYTF TGTGCCAGCAGTTTCTCCGAGGGCTACTATGGCTACACCTTC
13 TRBJ2-5 - TRBV4-1 TRBD2 CASSQAGGETQYF TGCGCCAGCAGCCAAGCGGGGGGGGAGACCCAGTACTTC
16 TRBJ2-1 - TRBV19 - CATSPGSVGTYNEQFF TGTGCCACCTCCCCGGGGAGCGTCGGAACCTACAATGAGCAGTTCTTC
10 TRBJ2-7 few TRBV5-1 - CASCEGEQYF TGCGCCAGCTGCGAGGGCGAGCAGTACTTC
15 TRBJ2-3 once TRBV13 TRBD2 CASTARGASTDTQYF TGTGCCAGCACGGCGCGGGGGGCGAGCACAGATACGCAGTATTTT
14 TRBJ1-3 few TRBV7-2 - CASSSKPWSYTIYF TGTGCCAGCAGCTCCAAGCCGTGGTCATACACCATATATTTT
15 TRBJ2-5 - TRBV7-8 TRBD1 CASSLPGQGKETQYF TGTGCCAGCAGCTTACCGGGACAGGGAAAGGAGACCCAGTACTTC